These 19 T cell receptor beta chains share one sample of origin, sequenced in a study of blood T cell repertoires in COVID-19. Assay: immunoSEQ multiplex PCR; the TCRdb copy retains only in-frame clones and omits some. The sample contains 100,000 to 120,000 clones, 70% to 90% of which appear only once. What was sequenced was peripheral blood. The receptors stem from a man aged 40-49 years with acute or convalescent COVID-19.

V and J are TRBV30 and TRBJ2-1; 8 bases align to TRBD1. The length of the CDR3 is 14 residues. J lost 7 bases, V lost 2 bases, and 7 bases had no gene match. Germline values: CDR1 GTSNPN, CDR2 SVGIG (reference sequence). The CDR3 DNA reads as TGTGCCTGGAGTCCAGGGGGCGCATGGAATGAGCAGTTCTTC. It translates to CAWSPGGAWNEQFF. The whole variable domain, filled in from reference TRBV30 and TRBJ2-1, reads SQTIHQWPATLVQPVGSPLSLECTVEGTSNPNLYWYRQAAGRGLQLLFYSVGIGQISSEVPQNLSASRPQDRQFILSSKKLLLSDSGFYLCAWSPGGAWNEQFFGPGTRLTVL.

J is TRBJ2-5 and V is TRBV10-3; a weak D match, TRBD2 (6 bases). The ends were cut back, 4 bases at V and 2 bases at J, with 20 bases in the middle. This CDR3 spans 17 amino acids. Germline CDR1 ENHRY, CDR2 SYGVKD. The CDR3 protein is CAISAGLGLGGQETQYF. The CDR3 DNA follows: TGTGCCATCAGTGCCGGGTTGGGATTGGGAGGACAAGAGACCCAGTACTTC.

As for this clone: This specimen includes other DNA sequences encoding the same CDR3. The gene calls are TRBV20-1 and TRBJ1-2, with 8 nucleotides matching TRBD1. CDR1 is DFQATT and CDR2 is SNEGSKA in the germline V gene (reference sequence). V shed 3 bases, J shed 1 base, and the junction held 1 base outside the gene matches. This CDR3 is built from 13 residues. CDR3 sequence (DNA): TGCAGTGCTAGTGGACAGGGTAACTATGGCTACACCTTC. Its translation is CSASGQGNYGYTF.

The V and J genes are TRBV2 and TRBJ2-3; 11 nucleotides match TRBD2. This CDR3 has 18 amino acids. Germline V gene sequence: CDR1 SNHLY, CDR2 FYNNEI. V dropped 6 bases and J dropped 4; count of bases not matched to a gene: 15. The CDR3 bases are TGTGCCAGCAGGCACCGTACTAGCGGGGGTTCCGGCGCAGATACGCAGTATTTT. Translation: CASRHRTSGGSGADTQYF.

This clone was recorded only once. This chain connects TRBV27 to TRBJ2-5; D is perhaps TRBD1 (6 bases). TRBJ2-7 explains the end of the DNA better; the J call may be wrong. This CDR3 is 14 amino acids long. Germline V CDR1 and CDR2: MNHEY, SMNVEV (reference sequence). The DNA for the CDR3 is TGTGCCAGCAGTTTTGAGGGCAGGGGAAACGAGCAGTACTTC. Its translation: CASSFEGRGNEQYF.

This clone was seen a handful of times. V is TRBV7-2 and J is TRBJ2-4, with 8 bases matching TRBD2. The V segment lost 4 bases and the J segment 4 bases; nucleotides outside the gene matches: 3. This CDR3 is 14 amino acids long. The germline CDR1 and CDR2 sequences are SGHTA and FQGNSA. The CDR3 sequence: CASSYAGGKNIQYF. CDR3 in DNA: TGTGCCAGCAGCTATGCGGGGGGTAAAAACATTCAGTACTTC.

The V and J genes are TRBV6-6 and TRBJ1-6, with D perhaps TRBD1 (6 bases). V was trimmed by 3 bases and J by 5 bases, leaving 8 bases between them. Germline loops: CDR1 MNHNY, CDR2 SVGAGI (reference sequence). The CDR3 has 14 residues. The CDR3 here is CASSYGQNNSPLHF. The CDR3 DNA reads as TGTGCCAGCAGTTATGGACAGAATAATTCACCCCTCCACTTT.

The J gene is TRBJ2-2, the V gene TRBV6-2 or TRBV6-3; D is perhaps TRBD1 (6 bases). The CDR3 has 15 amino acids. V lost 2 bases and J lost 4, with 11 bases in between. Looked up from germline, CDR1 is MNHEY and CDR2 is SVGEGT. CDR3 in DNA: TGTGCCAGCAGTTACAGGGGGACATCCACCGGGGAGCTGTTTTTT. It is translated as CASSYRGTSTGELFF.

This sequence joins TRBV7-8 and TRBJ2-3, with TRBD2 matching over 9 bases. V shed 5 bases, J shed 7 bases, and the junction held 13 bases outside the gene matches. The germline V gene encodes CDR1 SGHVS and CDR2 FQNEAQ. The CDR3 loop spans 16 amino acids. CDR3 coding DNA: TGTGCCAGCAGCCAACCATTGCGGGGGGGCCCGAATACGCAGTATTTT. This encodes CASSQPLRGGPNTQYF.

The chain combines TRBV15 with TRBJ1-2, with a possible D match to TRBD1 (5 bases). The V end was cut by 5 bases, the J end by 8 bases, with 9 bases between. Germline V gene lookup returns CDR1 LNHNV and CDR2 YYDKDF (reference sequence). The CDR3 covers 11 residues. CDR3 residues: CATSGGGGYTF. CDR3 DNA: TGTGCCACCAGCGGGGGGGGAGGCTACACCTTC.

This sequence joins TRBV6-5 and TRBJ1-6; D may be TRBD1 (6 bases). The CDR3 sequence is 13 residues long. V lost 10 bases and J lost 10, with 17 bases in between. Germline V gene sequence: CDR1 MNHEY, CDR2 SVGAGI. This CDR3 is CATHRASASPLHF. Written as DNA, the CDR3 is TGTGCCACGCACAGGGCTAGTGCCTCACCCCTCCACTTT.

CDR3 protein: CAYSYGSTGELFF. The CDR3 DNA is TGTGCCTACTCATACGGGAGCACCGGGGAGCTGTTTTTT. The rearrangement joins TRBV30 to TRBJ2-2; a weak D match, TRBD2 (6 bases). The germline CDR1 and CDR2 sequences are GTSNPN and SVGIG (reference sequence). The CDR3 covers 13 residues. Trimming pared 7 bases from V and 4 bases from J, leaving 13 bases between.

The J gene is TRBJ1-1, the V gene TRBV30; 10 bases align to TRBD1. Per the germline V gene, CDR1 is GTSNPN and CDR2 is SVGIG (reference sequence). CDR3 length: 17 residues. V shed 3 bases and J 0 bases; nucleotides not matched to a gene: 10. The DNA for the CDR3 is TGTGCCTGGAGGCTCCGGGACAGGGGAACTATGAACACTGAAGCTTTCTTT. The encoded protein is CAWRLRDRGTMNTEAFF.

The rearrangement joins TRBV19 to TRBJ1-4, with a weak D call TRBD1 (6 bases). Germline V gene lookup returns CDR1 LNHDA and CDR2 SQIVND (reference sequence). This CDR3 has 14 residues. V was shortened by 8 bases and J by 8 bases, with 18 bases between the two germline ends. DNA of the CDR3: TGTGCCAGTTCTCCACACAGGGTAGGAGAAAAACTGTTTTTT. It encodes CASSPHRVGEKLFF.

The chain joins TRBV5-1 to TRBJ2-5, with 9 bases lining up with TRBD2. The trim removed 3 bases at V and 1 base at J, leaving 7 bases unmatched. The germline CDR1 and CDR2 sequences are SGHRS and YFSETQ. CDR3 size: 16 residues. The CDR3 nucleotides are TGCGCCAGCAGCTCCAACTTAGCGGGGGCCCAAGAGACCCAGTACTTC. Protein sequence: CASSSNLAGAQETQYF.

This clone came up once. The chain couples TRBV11-2 to TRBJ1-2, with D perhaps matching TRBD1 (6 bases). Per the germline V gene, CDR1 is SGHAT and CDR2 is FQNNGV. This CDR3 comprises 13 residues. The V end lost 3 bases, the J end lost 3 bases, and 8 bases lay between the germline ends. CDR3 loop: CASSLTGDYGYTF. As DNA, the CDR3 is TGTGCCAGCAGCTTGACAGGAGACTATGGCTACACCTTC.

This sequence joins TRBV5-1 and TRBJ2-2; the match to TRBD1 covers 8 bases. This CDR3 has 18 amino acids. J lost 3 bases, V lost 0 bases, and 10 bases had no gene match. Germline CDR1 and CDR2: SGHRS and YFSETQ. This CDR3 reads CASSLAGYRGSHTGELFF. The CDR3 DNA reads as TGCGCCAGCAGCTTGGCCGGTTACAGGGGGTCTCACACCGGGGAGCTGTTTTTT.

The chain has TRBV6-1 and TRBJ2-1; 14 nucleotides agree with TRBD2. The CDR3 extends over 17 amino acids. The germline gives CDR1 MNHNS, CDR2 SASEGT. J lost 8 bases, V lost 3 bases, and 9 bases had no gene match. CDR3 protein: CASSDRLAGGPRDEQFF. DNA of the CDR3: TGTGCCAGCAGTGACCGACTAGCGGGGGGGCCGAGGGATGAGCAGTTCTTC.

This clone was detected only once. The chain joins TRBV7-3 to TRBJ1-6, with 7 bases identical to TRBD1. The CDR3 sequence is 15 residues long. Germline V gene data show CDR1 as SGHTA and CDR2 as FQGTGA. Germline trimming cut 5 bases from V and 7 bases from J; bases unmatched to any gene: 8. The CDR3 sequence is CASSISGQINSPLHF. The CDR3 DNA follows: TGTGCCAGCAGCATCTCGGGACAGATCAATTCACCCCTCCACTTT.